One and the same sample provided the 32 T cell receptor beta chains below, sequenced in a study of PD-1 blockade in classical Hodgkin lymphoma. Clones were sequenced by immunoSEQ multiplex PCR, and TCRdb holds only the in-frame ones, with some missing. The data contain about 96,000 clones, approximately 94% of them singletons. Time point noted: cycle 4 day 1 (C4D1), after 6 weeks of nivolumab. Every single patient, without exception, relapsed after autologous stem cell transplantation, and brentuximab vedotin exposure varied. The sequences come from peripheral blood mononuclear cells (PBMCs), collected before the fourth cycle of nivolumab. Receptors originate from a human donor with classical Hodgkin lymphoma.

The J gene is TRBJ2-7, the V gene TRBV18, with TRBD2 identical over 14 bases. Germline V lookup: CDR1 KGHSH, CDR2 LQKENI. J lost 2 bases, V lost 1 base, and 1 base had no gene match. The CDR3 is 16 amino acids. CDR3 DNA: TGTGCCAGCTCACCACTGACTAGCGGGAGGGCCTACGAGCAGTACTTC. Translating it yields CASSPLTSGRAYEQYF.

This chain joins TRBV6-5 and TRBJ1-4; unclear D gene. V lost 6 bases to trimming and J lost 8 bases, with 10 bases between them. The CDR3 covers 12 residues. Germline V lookup: CDR1 MNHEY, CDR2 SVGAGI. For the CDR3, the DNA is TGTGCCAGCAGCCGAAGACGGGAAAAACTGTTTTTT. It encodes CASSRRREKLFF.

This clone turned up a few times. The chain has TRBV21-1 and TRBJ2-2; TRBD2 is the table's D call and was not checked against the DNA. TRBV21-1 is a recognized pseudogene. CDR3 length: 16 amino acids. The CDR3 region is CASSKDGGLVTGELFF. CDR3 nucleotide sequence: TGTGCCAGCAGCAAAGATGGCGGGCTAGTGACCGGGGAGCTGTTTTTT.

The chain carries TRBV6-1 and TRBJ2-7; D assignment may be TRBD1 or TRBD2 (5 bases each). This CDR3 is built from 15 residues. The ends were cut back, 6 bases at V and 4 bases at J, with 19 bases in the middle. Germline assignment: CDR1 MNHNS and CDR2 SASEGT. The CDR3 nucleotides are TGTGCCAGCAGCGCCGAGGGCAGGGCAATTTACGAGCAGTACTTC. It translates to CASSAEGRAIYEQYF.

This chain links TRBV6-1 with TRBJ1-4; D is possibly TRBD1 (6 bases). The CDR3 spans 15 residues. CDR1 is MNHNS and CDR2 is SASEGT in the germline V gene. Deletions cut 6 bases from V and 4 bases from J, with 15 bases between. The CDR3: CASRDQQGFNEKLFF. CDR3 DNA: TGTGCCAGCAGGGACCAACAGGGCTTTAATGAAAAACTGTTTTTT.

This chain uses TRBV29-1 with TRBJ1-1; unclear D gene. V dropped 4 bases and J dropped 4 bases, with 10 bases sitting between them. The CDR3 totals 12 residues. Germline values: CDR1 SQVTM, CDR2 ANQGSEA. The CDR3 region has the DNA TGCAGCGTTGCGCCAGGTGGCACTGAAGCTTTCTTT. Translated: CSVAPGGTEAFF.

V gene TRBV11-2 combines with J gene TRBJ1-1; tentative D call: TRBD1 (5 bases). Per the germline V gene, CDR1 is SGHAT and CDR2 is FQNNGV. The CDR3 is 14 residues long. V was clipped by 5 bases and J by 1 base, with 11 bases between them. CDR3: CASSPAGGNTEAFF. DNA for the CDR3: TGTGCCAGCAGCCCGGCCGGGGGGAACACTGAAGCTTTCTTT.

V usage is TRBV30 and J usage is TRBJ2-1; 12 bases align to TRBD2. Germline CDR1 is GTSNPN and CDR2 is SVGIG (reference sequence). The CDR3 contains 19 residues. The V and J ends lost 5 bases and 3 bases, in that order; junction bases with no gene match: 17. The CDR3 loop reads CAWAGLAGRVGHLYNEQFF. CDR3 sequence (DNA): TGTGCCTGGGCCGGACTAGCGGGACGGGTAGGACATCTCTACAATGAGCAGTTCTTC.

The chain carries TRBV7-3 and TRBJ2-3; D unclear. V was cut by 5 bases and J by 5 bases, with 8 bases left in between. The germline V gene has CDR1 SGHTA and CDR2 FQGTGA. The CDR3 is made up of 12 amino acids. The CDR3 DNA sequence: TGTGCCAGCAGCCCGAGAAAAGATACGCAGTATTTT. Its protein is CASSPRKDTQYF.

The chain couples TRBV5-1 to TRBJ1-2, with 7 bases aligning to TRBD1. V gave up 0 bases and J gave up 4 bases; unmatched junction bases: 9. CDR1 and CDR2 (germline): SGHRS, YFSETQ. This CDR3 contains 16 residues. The CDR3 DNA is TGCGCCAGCAGCTTGGGCGAAGAGGGGGCCGGCTATGGCTACACCTTC. Its protein product is CASSLGEEGAGYGYTF.

The chain uses TRBV27 and TRBJ2-7; possible D gene TRBD1, 6 bases. Trimming pared 6 bases from V and 5 bases from J, leaving 14 bases between. CDR1 is MNHEY, CDR2 SMNVEV, per germline (reference sequence). The CDR3 runs to 13 residues. The CDR3 coding sequence is TGTGCCAGCAGCCCAGGGGTGCGGAACGAGCAGTACTTC. The encoded protein is CASSPGVRNEQYF.

The chain recombines TRBV30 with TRBJ2-7, with TRBD2 matching 10 bases. V lost 2 bases to trimming and J lost 3 bases; unmatched junction nucleotides: 1. CDR1 is GTSNPN and CDR2 is SVGIG in the germline V gene (reference sequence). This CDR3 contains 13 residues. The CDR3 reads CAWSLAGVYEQYF. The CDR3 nucleotides are TGTGCCTGGAGTCTAGCGGGAGTCTACGAGCAGTACTTC.

V gene TRBV28 combines with J gene TRBJ1-3, with no clear D. Looked up from germline, CDR1 is MDHEN and CDR2 is SYDVKM. Trimming left V 7 bases short and J 7 bases short, with 8 bases between. This CDR3 is 11 amino acids long. The CDR3 protein is CASNKGNTIYF. Here the CDR3 DNA reads TGTGCCAGCAACAAAGGGAACACCATATATTTT. The complete variable domain, with remaining parts taken from reference TRBV28 and TRBJ1-3, reads DVKVTQSSRYLVKRTGEKVFLECVQDMDHENMFWYRQDPGLGLRLIYFSYDVKMKEKGDIPEGYSVSREKKERFSLILESASTNQTSMYLCASNKGNTIYFGEGSWLTVV.

The chain links TRBV19 to TRBJ2-2, with unresolved D. Germline CDR1 is LNHDA and CDR2 is SQIVND (reference sequence). There are 15 residues in the CDR3. The ends were cut back, 1 base at V and 0 bases at J, with 6 bases in the middle. This chain's CDR3 is CASSIAPANTGELFF. The CDR3 DNA reads as TGTGCCAGTAGTATAGCCCCCGCGAACACCGGGGAGCTGTTTTTT.

The chain is built from TRBV10-2 and TRBJ2-7; possibly TRBD2 for D (6 bases). The CDR3 has 13 amino acids. Per the germline V gene, CDR1 is WSHSY and CDR2 is SAAADI. The ends were cut back, 6 bases at V and 5 bases at J, with 14 bases in the middle. CDR3: CASSGTDRNEQYF. The CDR3 DNA reads TGCGCCAGCAGCGGGACTGACCGGAACGAGCAGTACTTC.

Only one count was recorded for this clone. V usage is TRBV15 and J usage is TRBJ1-4; tentatively, D is TRBD1 (5 bases). V lost 9 bases and J 8 bases, leaving 22 bases between the germline ends. Germline CDR1 and CDR2: LNHNV and YYDKDF (reference sequence). The CDR3 has 15 residues. CDR3 nucleotide sequence: TGTGCCACGGGGAAGGGGTCAGCGGGTTCCGAAAAACTGTTTTTT. It codes for CATGKGSAGSEKLFF.

The chain is built from TRBV5-1 and TRBJ2-5, with 8 bases identical to TRBD1. Germline-derived CDR1 and CDR2 are SGHRS and YFSETQ. This CDR3 comprises 15 residues. V lost 6 bases and J lost 2; bases outside the gene matches: 9. The CDR3, as DNA: TGCGCCAGCAAACTCCTGACAGGGGTACAAGAGACCCAGTACTTC. As protein: CASKLLTGVQETQYF.

V and J are TRBV6-1 and TRBJ1-2; TRBD1 might be the D (6 bases). The CDR3 has 15 amino acids. Looked up from germline, CDR1 is MNHNS and CDR2 is SASEGT. V lost 0 bases to trimming and J lost 3 bases, with 11 bases between them. The CDR3, as DNA: TGTGCCAGCAGTGAAGCGGGGGGGGCTGACTATGGCTACACCTTC. Encoded protein: CASSEAGGADYGYTF.

The J gene is TRBJ2-2, the V gene TRBV4-2; D tentatively fits TRBD1 or TRBD2 (5 bases each). Germline-derived CDR1 and CDR2 are LGHNA and YNFKEQ. This CDR3 is built from 16 residues. V was shortened by 0 bases and J by 1 base, with 9 bases between the two germline ends. The CDR3 reads CASSQDGTVNTGELFF. The CDR3 DNA follows: TGTGCCAGCAGCCAAGACGGGACGGTGAACACCGGGGAGCTGTTTTTT.

This chain connects TRBV4-2 to TRBJ2-7; D gene uncertain. The ends were cut back, 0 bases at V and 4 bases at J, with 19 bases in the middle. The CDR3 is made up of 17 amino acids. Germline CDR1 LGHNA, CDR2 YNFKEQ. The DNA of the CDR3 is TGTGCCAGCAGCCAAGAAAAATCAATTTGGCCCCCATACGAGCAGTACTTC. Protein sequence: CASSQEKSIWPPYEQYF.

This clone occurred a few times. CDR3 nucleotide sequence: TGCAGCGTCACGGTGGGGTACGAGCAGTACTTC. As protein: CSVTVGYEQYF. This chain connects TRBV29-1 to TRBJ2-7; no definite D call. Germline-derived CDR1 and CDR2 are SQVTM and ANQGSEA. The germline V and J ends were trimmed by 6 bases and 4 bases, with 10 bases remaining between them. The CDR3 runs to 11 residues.

This sequence joins TRBV9 and TRBJ2-1, with D maybe TRBD1 (5 bases). This CDR3 has 16 residues. The germline gives CDR1 SGDLS, CDR2 YYNGEE. V lost 1 base to trimming and J lost 0 bases, with 11 bases between them. The CDR3 loop reads CASSVSDRGSYNEQFF. The CDR3 region has the DNA TGTGCCAGCAGCGTAAGTGACAGAGGCTCCTACAATGAGCAGTTCTTC. Full variable domain (remainder filled in from reference TRBV9 and TRBJ2-1): DSGVTQTPKHLITATGQRVTLRCSPRSGDLSVYWYQQSLDQGLQFLIQYYNGEERAKGNILERFSAQQFPDLHSELNLSSLELGDSALYFCASSVSDRGSYNEQFFGPGTRLTVL.

This rearrangement joins TRBV5-1 to TRBJ2-3; no clear D. This CDR3 spans 14 amino acids. The V end was cut by 2 bases, the J end by 2 bases, with 9 bases between. CDR1 and CDR2 (germline): SGHRS, YFSETQ. The CDR3 coding sequence is TGCGCCAGCAGCTTCTCTGGGATCACAGATACGCAGTATTTT. This sequence encodes CASSFSGITDTQYF. The full variable domain, rest sourced from reference TRBV5-1 and TRBJ2-3, is KAGVTQTPRYLIKTRGQQVTLSCSPISGHRSVSWYQQTPGQGLQFLFEYFSETQRNKGNFPGRFSGRQFSNSRSEMNVSTLELGDSALYLCASSFSGITDTQYFGPGTRLTVL.

This clone occurred a few times. This chain uses TRBV25-1 with TRBJ2-7; D may be TRBD1 or TRBD2 (6 bases each). This CDR3 region has 15 residues. The V gene lost 4 bases and the J gene lost 3 bases, with 16 bases spanning the gap. CDR1 MGHDK and CDR2 SYGVNS come from the germline V gene. This CDR3 is CASSGGALGDYEQYF. The CDR3 nucleotides read TGTGCCAGCAGTGGGGGGGCGCTCGGGGACTACGAGCAGTACTTC.

The gene calls are TRBV2 and TRBJ2-3, with 10 bases identical to TRBD1. V dropped 2 bases and J dropped 4; count of bases not matched to a gene: 6. CDR1 is SNHLY, CDR2 FYNNEI, per germline. The CDR3 totals 16 residues. The CDR3 DNA reads TGTGCCAGCAGTGAATTTACGGGACAGGGGCCAGATACGCAGTATTTT. Protein sequence: CASSEFTGQGPDTQYF.

The chain joins TRBV30 to TRBJ1-5, with D perhaps matching TRBD1 (5 bases). Germline-derived CDR1 and CDR2 are GTSNPN and SVGIG (reference sequence). This CDR3 region has 15 residues. V was pared by 0 bases and J by 5 bases, with 14 bases between. CDR3 residues: CAWSVKGLEHQPQHF. CDR3 DNA: TGTGCCTGGAGTGTCAAGGGACTTGAGCATCAGCCCCAGCATTTT.

This clone has only one observation. This chain links TRBV2 with TRBJ2-3; 12 bases line up with TRBD2. Trimming removed 8 bases from V and 8 bases from J; junction bases left unmatched: 8. Germline V CDR1 and CDR2: SNHLY, FYNNEI. CDR3 length: 14 amino acids. CDR3 loop: CASPLAGGQPTQYF. The CDR3 region has the DNA TGTGCCAGCCCCCTAGCGGGAGGGCAGCCTACGCAGTATTTT.

The chain employs TRBV4-1 and TRBJ2-5, with D possibly being TRBD1 (6 bases). CDR1 is MGHRA and CDR2 is YSYEKL in the germline V gene. The CDR3 has 16 residues. V gave up 1 base and J gave up 7 bases, with 19 bases separating them. This chain's CDR3 is CASSQARVPQGGTQYF. The CDR3 region has the DNA TGCGCCAGCAGCCAAGCCCGTGTACCCCAAGGGGGGACCCAGTACTTC.

The chain recombines TRBV5-3 with TRBJ1-3; D ambiguous. TRBV5-3 is given ORF status, its function remaining uncertain. The CDR3 length is 21 residues. Trimming left V 0 bases short and J 0 bases short, with 25 bases between. CDR3 amino acids: CARSLESLVIVFRSSGNTIYF. The CDR3 region has the DNA TGTGCCAGAAGCTTGGAATCCCTTGTTATAGTATTCCGAAGCTCTGGAAACACCATATATTTT.

The gene calls are TRBV7-9 and TRBJ2-5, with D possibly TRBD1 on 5 matching bases. Germline values: CDR1 SEHNR, CDR2 FQNEAQ (reference sequence). The CDR3 covers 17 residues. V gave up 5 bases and J gave up 4 bases, with 23 bases separating them. The CDR3 nucleotides are TGTGCCAGCAGCCCACACCCGGTGGCAGGGAAGAGAGAGACCCAGTACTTC. It encodes CASSPHPVAGKRETQYF.

In its sample, this clone was seen once. V usage is TRBV29-1 and J usage is TRBJ1-1, with D perhaps matching TRBD1 (5 bases). The CDR3 sequence is 13 residues long. Germline V CDR1 and CDR2: SQVTM, ANQGSEA. Trimming cost V 3 bases and J 3 bases, with 11 bases left between them. CDR3 DNA sequence: TGCAGCGTTGATAGGGGCCGGGACACTGAAGCTTTCTTT. Its protein product is CSVDRGRDTEAFF. Based on the CDR3 plus reference TRBV29-1 and TRBJ1-1, the full variable domain is SAVISQKPSRDICQRGTSLTIQCQVDSQVTMMFWYRQQPGQSLTLIATANQGSEATYESGFVIDKFPISRPNLTFSTLTVSNMSPEDSSIYLCSVDRGRDTEAFFGQGTRLTVV.

The V and J genes are TRBV7-9 and TRBJ1-4; D is undetermined. This CDR3 contains 12 residues. Per germline, CDR1 SEHNR and CDR2 FQNEAQ (reference sequence). The V gene lost 5 bases and the J gene lost 7 bases, with 8 bases spanning the gap. The CDR3 region is CASSPLTEKLFF. CDR3 nucleotides: TGTGCCAGCAGCCCCCTCACTGAAAAACTGTTTTTT.